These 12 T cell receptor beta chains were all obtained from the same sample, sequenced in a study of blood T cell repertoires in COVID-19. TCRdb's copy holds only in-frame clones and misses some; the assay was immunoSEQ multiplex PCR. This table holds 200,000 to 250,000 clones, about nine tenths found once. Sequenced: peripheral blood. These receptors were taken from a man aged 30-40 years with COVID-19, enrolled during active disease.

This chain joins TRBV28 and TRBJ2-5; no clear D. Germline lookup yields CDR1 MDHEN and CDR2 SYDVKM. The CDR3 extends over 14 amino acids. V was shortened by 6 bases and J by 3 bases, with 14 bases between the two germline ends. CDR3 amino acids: CASREWSGKETQYF. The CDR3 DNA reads TGTGCCAGCAGAGAATGGAGTGGCAAAGAGACCCAGTACTTC.

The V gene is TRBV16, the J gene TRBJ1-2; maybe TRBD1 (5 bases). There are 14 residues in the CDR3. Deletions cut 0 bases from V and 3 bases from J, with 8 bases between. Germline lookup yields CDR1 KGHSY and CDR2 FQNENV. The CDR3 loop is CASSQSRGHYGYTF. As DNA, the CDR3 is TGTGCCAGCAGCCAATCGCGGGGCCACTATGGCTACACCTTC.

The CDR3: CASSSPGTGRRDEQFF. Written as DNA, the CDR3 is TGTGCCAGCAGTTCGCCTGGGACAGGGAGGAGGGATGAGCAGTTCTTC. The genes are TRBV28 and TRBJ2-1; 9 bases are shared with TRBD1. Germline values: CDR1 MDHEN, CDR2 SYDVKM. This CDR3 is built from 16 residues. V lost 4 bases, J lost 8 bases, and 12 bases stayed unmatched.

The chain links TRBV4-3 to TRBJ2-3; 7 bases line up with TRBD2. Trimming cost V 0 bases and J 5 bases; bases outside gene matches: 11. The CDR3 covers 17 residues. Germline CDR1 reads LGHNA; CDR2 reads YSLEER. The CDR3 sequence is CASSQDRLAAMGDTQYF. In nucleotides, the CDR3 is TGCGCCAGCAGCCAAGATCGGCTAGCGGCTATGGGAGATACGCAGTATTTT.

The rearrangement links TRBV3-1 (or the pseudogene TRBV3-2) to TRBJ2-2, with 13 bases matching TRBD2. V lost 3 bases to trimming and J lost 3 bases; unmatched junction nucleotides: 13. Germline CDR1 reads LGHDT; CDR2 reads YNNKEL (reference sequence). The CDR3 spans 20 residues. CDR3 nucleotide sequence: TGTGCCAGCAGCCACGTGGATTTACTAGCGGGAGGGCCTCACACCGGGGAGCTGTTTTTT. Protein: CASSHVDLLAGGPHTGELFF.

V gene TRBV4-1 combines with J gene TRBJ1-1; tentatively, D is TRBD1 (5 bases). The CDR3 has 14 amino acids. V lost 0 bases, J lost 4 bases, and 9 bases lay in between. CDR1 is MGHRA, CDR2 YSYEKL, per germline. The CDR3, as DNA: TGCGCCAGCAGCCAAGAGGCAGGGATCACTGAAGCTTTCTTT. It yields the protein CASSQEAGITEAFF.

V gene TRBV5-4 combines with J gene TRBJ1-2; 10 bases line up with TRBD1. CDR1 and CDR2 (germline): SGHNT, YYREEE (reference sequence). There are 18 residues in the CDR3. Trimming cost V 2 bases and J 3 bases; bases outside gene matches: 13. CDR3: CASSFYRDRGSGDYGYTF. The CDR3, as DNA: TGTGCCAGCAGCTTTTATAGGGACAGGGGAAGTGGAGACTATGGCTACACCTTC.

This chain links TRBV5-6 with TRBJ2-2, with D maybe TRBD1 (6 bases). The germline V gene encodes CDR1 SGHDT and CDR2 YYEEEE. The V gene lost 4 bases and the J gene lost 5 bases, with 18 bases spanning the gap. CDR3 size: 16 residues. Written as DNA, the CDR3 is TGTGCCAGCAGCCCCCTCACAGGGAGAGGAACCGGGGAGCTGTTTTTT. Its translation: CASSPLTGRGTGELFF.

The CDR3 reads CAWTGVNYGYTF. The CDR3 nucleotides read TGTGCCTGGACAGGGGTTAACTATGGCTACACCTTC. V is TRBV30 and J is TRBJ1-2; TRBD1 might be the D (6 bases). Germline V gene data show CDR1 as GTSNPN and CDR2 as SVGIG (reference sequence). This CDR3 spans 12 amino acids. Trimming cost V 4 bases and J 1 base, with 7 bases left between them.

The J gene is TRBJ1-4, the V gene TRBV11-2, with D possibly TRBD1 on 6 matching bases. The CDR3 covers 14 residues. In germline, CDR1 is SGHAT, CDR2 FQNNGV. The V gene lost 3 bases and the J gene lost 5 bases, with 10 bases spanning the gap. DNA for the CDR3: TGTGCCAGCAGCTTGGACAGCCCCAATGAAAAACTGTTTTTT. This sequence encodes CASSLDSPNEKLFF.

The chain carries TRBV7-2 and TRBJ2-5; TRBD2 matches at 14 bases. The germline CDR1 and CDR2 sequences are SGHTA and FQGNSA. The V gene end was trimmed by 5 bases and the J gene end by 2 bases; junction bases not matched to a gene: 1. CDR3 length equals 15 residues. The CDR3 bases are TGTGCCAGCAGCGGGACTAGCGGGAGACAAGAGACCCAGTACTTC. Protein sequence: CASSGTSGRQETQYF.

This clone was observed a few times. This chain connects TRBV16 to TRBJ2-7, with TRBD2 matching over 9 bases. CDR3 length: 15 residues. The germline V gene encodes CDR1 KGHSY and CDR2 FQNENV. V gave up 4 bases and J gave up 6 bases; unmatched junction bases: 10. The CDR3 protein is CASSPGAGGPLEQYF. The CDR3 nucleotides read TGTGCCAGCAGCCCCGGGGCGGGAGGGCCCCTCGAGCAGTACTTC.